The 30 T cell receptor beta chains given below trace back to one sample, sequenced in a study of CD8 T cells in Susac syndrome. With random hexamers, reverse transcription was performed on about 0.5 to 1 ug of RNA. TCRdb called the immunoSEQ multiplex PCR reads again in MiXCR, with one record for every CDR3 protein. The table shows more than 100,000 distinct CDR3 sequences, with nearly 96% occurring only once. Sequencing was done on a sample of CD4+ T cells from PBMCs. These TCRs come from a human donor with Susac syndrome.

CDR3 protein: CASSLTGLGYTF. CDR3 DNA sequence: TGTGCCAGCAGTTTGACAGGTCTGGGCTACACCTTC. The chain employs TRBV27 and TRBJ1-2, with D tentatively TRBD1 (6 bases). Trimming left V 3 bases short and J 8 bases short, with 10 bases between. CDR1 is MNHEY and CDR2 is SMNVEV in the germline V gene (reference sequence). The CDR3 spans 12 residues.

The chain carries TRBV12-3 or TRBV12-4 and TRBJ1-2; 9 bases line up with TRBD1. The CDR3 runs to 15 residues. Germline trimming cut 2 bases from V and 1 base from J; bases unmatched to any gene: 2. The CDR3 sequence is CASSLRTGDNYGYTF. CDR3 nucleotide sequence: TGTGCCAGCAGTTTACGGACAGGGGATAACTATGGCTACACCTTC.

The gene calls are TRBV27 and TRBJ1-2, with 9 bases identical to TRBD1. CDR3 length: 14 amino acids. Per germline, CDR1 MNHEY and CDR2 SMNVEV (reference sequence). V dropped 0 bases and J dropped 4; count of bases not matched to a gene: 0. CDR3 in amino acids: CASSLSGQGYGYTF. Written as DNA, the CDR3 is TGTGCCAGCAGTTTATCGGGACAGGGCTATGGCTACACCTTC.

The chain couples TRBV2 to TRBJ2-5; no clear D. CDR3 size: 14 residues. Germline lookup yields CDR1 SNHLY and CDR2 FYNNEI. V lost 7 bases to trimming and J lost 1 base, with 13 bases between them. For the CDR3, the DNA is TGTGCCAGCACCGCACGCAGTAGCCAAGAGACCCAGTACTTC. It encodes CASTARSSQETQYF.

This chain joins TRBV7-3 and TRBJ2-1, with D uncertain. The germline V gene encodes CDR1 SGHTA and CDR2 FQGTGA. V lost 5 bases and J 0 bases, leaving 11 bases between the germline ends. The CDR3 loop spans 15 amino acids. The CDR3 spells CASSPLGYSYNEQFF. The CDR3 DNA sequence: TGTGCCAGCAGCCCCCTGGGCTACTCCTACAATGAGCAGTTCTTC.

The chain has TRBV7-8 and TRBJ1-5, with D possibly being TRBD1 (5 bases). Trimming stripped 4 bases from V and 1 base from J, with 8 bases between. Germline V gives CDR1 SGHVS, CDR2 FQNEAQ. The CDR3 totals 14 residues. CDR3 bases: TGTGCCAGCAGCTGGGGGGGGAGCAATCAGCCCCAGCATTTT. Its protein is CASSWGGSNQPQHF.

The V and J genes are TRBV20-1 and TRBJ1-5, with TRBD1 identical over 7 bases. CDR3 length: 14 amino acids. Germline CDR1 and CDR2: DFQATT and SNEGSKA (reference sequence). Trimming at V came to 4 bases and at J to 0 bases, leaving 3 bases not matched to a gene. CDR3 region: CSATGGYSNQPQHF. CDR3 nucleotide sequence: TGCAGTGCTACAGGGGGATATAGCAATCAGCCCCAGCATTTT.

The chain employs TRBV29-1 and TRBJ2-3; 7 bases align to TRBD2. CDR1 is SQVTM, CDR2 ANQGSEA, per germline. The CDR3 sequence is 12 residues long. Losses at the gene ends were 4 bases for V and 6 bases for J; bases not matched to a gene: 4. CDR3 in amino acids: CSVGGGGDTQYF. DNA of the CDR3: TGCAGCGTTGGGGGGGGAGGGGATACGCAGTATTTT.

The CDR3 region is CASSRYTANNEQFF. For the CDR3, the DNA is TGTGCCAGCAGCCGCTATACTGCTAACAATGAGCAGTTCTTC. The chain joins TRBV7-2 to TRBJ2-1; D unresolved. The CDR3 totals 14 residues. In germline, CDR1 is SGHTA, CDR2 FQGNSA. Trimming cost V 5 bases and J 5 bases, with 13 bases left between them.

This sequence joins TRBV18 and TRBJ1-2, with 9 bases identical to TRBD1. The germline V gene has CDR1 KGHSH and CDR2 LQKENI. CDR3 length: 15 residues. J lost 0 bases, V lost 3 bases, and 2 bases had no gene match. The CDR3 DNA sequence: TGTGCCAGCTCACCGGGACAGGGAACTAACTATGGCTACACCTTC. Its translation is CASSPGQGTNYGYTF.

The rearrangement joins TRBV4-1 to TRBJ2-3; D might be TRBD2 (5 bases). Germline V gene sequence: CDR1 MGHRA, CDR2 YSYEKL. V dropped 0 bases and J dropped 2 bases, with 9 bases sitting between them. The CDR3 sequence is 15 residues long. The CDR3, as DNA: TGCGCCAGCAGCCAAGAGGGCGGGTACACAGATACGCAGTATTTT. This encodes CASSQEGGYTDTQYF.

The J gene is TRBJ2-1, the V gene TRBV5-1; D might be TRBD1 or TRBD2, each matching 6 bases. V lost 0 bases, J lost 0 bases, and 10 bases lay in between. In germline, CDR1 is SGHRS, CDR2 YFSETQ. CDR3 length equals 16 residues. For the CDR3, the DNA is TGCGCCAGCAGCTTGGCGGGGGCGGTCTCCTACAATGAGCAGTTCTTC. Protein product: CASSLAGAVSYNEQFF.

The chain employs TRBV18 and TRBJ1-5, with a possible D match to TRBD1 (6 bases). There are 15 residues in the CDR3. Trimming removed 4 bases from V and 4 bases from J, with 14 bases in between. Germline V gives CDR1 KGHSH, CDR2 LQKENI. DNA for the CDR3: TGTGCCAGCTCACGAGGACAGTGGGGGAATCAGCCCCAGCATTTT. Protein product: CASSRGQWGNQPQHF.

The rearrangement joins TRBV20-1 to TRBJ2-7, with 9 bases identical to TRBD2. Unmatched junction bases numbered 4, after V lost 0 bases and J lost 1 base. The CDR3 is 15 amino acids. Germline CDR1 reads DFQATT; CDR2 reads SNEGSKA (reference sequence). CDR3 protein: CSARDSSGTSYEQYF. The CDR3, as DNA: TGCAGTGCTAGAGATTCTAGCGGGACGTCCTACGAGCAGTACTTC.

This chain links TRBV29-1 with TRBJ1-5, with D maybe TRBD1 (5 bases). The germline CDR1 and CDR2 sequences are SQVTM and ANQGSEA. This CDR3 has 13 amino acids. Trimming pared 2 bases from V and 5 bases from J, leaving 10 bases between. The CDR3 nucleotides read TGCAGCGTTGAAACAGGTGTAGATCAGCCCCAGCATTTT. Its translation is CSVETGVDQPQHF.

This chain links TRBV20-1 with TRBJ2-3, with D possibly matching TRBD1 (6 bases). Germline V gives CDR1 DFQATT, CDR2 SNEGSKA (reference sequence). V dropped 4 bases and J dropped 3 bases, with 8 bases sitting between them. CDR3 length equals 12 residues. The CDR3 is CSAKQGTDTQYF. The CDR3 DNA is TGCAGTGCTAAACAGGGTACAGATACGCAGTATTTT.

The CDR3 nucleotides are TGCAGCGTTGTGAAACAGGGGGGAACTGAAGCTTTCTTT. Translation gives CSVVKQGGTEAFF. This rearrangement joins TRBV29-1 to TRBJ1-1, with 8 bases lining up with TRBD1. Looked up from germline, CDR1 is SQVTM and CDR2 is ANQGSEA. The CDR3 is 13 amino acids. Unmatched junction bases numbered 6, after V lost 4 bases and J lost 5 bases.

The chain recombines TRBV30 with TRBJ2-5; either TRBD1 or TRBD2 may supply D (6 bases each). Deletions cut 7 bases from V and 1 base from J, with 13 bases between. The CDR3 is made up of 13 amino acids. Germline CDR1 reads GTSNPN; CDR2 reads SVGIG (reference sequence). The CDR3 region is CAFAGQFQETQYF. CDR3 in DNA: TGTGCCTTCGCGGGACAATTCCAAGAGACCCAGTACTTC. The full variable domain, in which reference TRBV30 and TRBJ2-5 provide the parts outside the CDR3, is SQTIHQWPATLVQPVGSPLSLECTVEGTSNPNLYWYRQAAGRGLQLLFYSVGIGQISSEVPQNLSASRPQDRQFILSSKKLLLSDSGFYLCAFAGQFQETQYFGPGTRLLVL.

V usage is TRBV19 and J usage is TRBJ2-3; 8 bases fit TRBD2. Trimming cost V 10 bases and J 3 bases; bases outside gene matches: 15. This CDR3 has 16 amino acids. Germline V gene data show CDR1 as LNHDA and CDR2 as SQIVND (reference sequence). CDR3: CATELGSGKGTDTQYF. The DNA of the CDR3 is TGTGCCACTGAACTTGGTAGCGGGAAGGGGACAGATACGCAGTATTTT. Variable domain in full (rest from reference TRBV19 and TRBJ2-3): DGGITQSPKYLFRKEGQNVTLSCEQNLNHDAMYWYRQDPGQGLRLIYYSQIVNDFQKGDIAEGYSVSREKKESFPLTVTSAQKNPTAFYLCATELGSGKGTDTQYFGPGTRLTVL.

This chain links TRBV18 with TRBJ2-1; D remains ambiguous. The CDR3 has 12 amino acids. Deletions cut 2 bases from V and 6 bases from J, with 5 bases between. Looked up from germline, CDR1 is KGHSH and CDR2 is LQKENI. The CDR3 DNA reads TGTGCCAGCTCACCATCGGGCAATGAGCAGTTCTTC. It yields the protein CASSPSGNEQFF. Full variable domain (rest looked up from reference TRBV18 and TRBJ2-1): NAGVMQNPRHLVRRRGQEARLRCSPMKGHSHVYWYRQLPEEGLKFMVYLQKENIIDESGMPKERFSAEFPKEGPSILRIQQVVRGDSAAYFCASSPSGNEQFFGPGTRLTVL.

The rearrangement links TRBV5-8 to TRBJ1-2, with D unresolved. CDR1 and CDR2 (germline): SGHTS, YDEGEE. The CDR3 extends over 16 amino acids. V was cut by 2 bases and J by 2 bases, with 16 bases left in between. The CDR3 bases are TGTGCCAGCAGCTTAAGTAATAGACACCTGAACTATGGCTACACCTTC. Its protein product is CASSLSNRHLNYGYTF.

About this clonotype itself: The junction departs from the called germline gene at one end, perhaps through a read error. The V and J genes are TRBV7-7 and TRBJ1-1, with no clear D. This CDR3 comprises 12 residues. Germline V gene lookup returns CDR1 SSHAT and CDR2 FNYEAQ (reference sequence). The CDR3 is CASSPDGRLAFF. The CDR3 region has the DNA TGTGCTAGCAGTCCTGACGGGAGGCTGGCTTTCTTT. The full variable domain, completed using reference TRBV7-7 and TRBJ1-1, is GAGVSQSPRYKVTKRGQDVTLRCDPISSHATLYWYQQALGQGPEFLTYFNYEAQPDKSGLPSDRFSAERPEGSISTLTIQRTEQRDSAMYRCASSPDGRLAFFGQGTRLTVV.

The CDR3, as DNA: TGTGCCAGCCTAAAGACCCTCCAGGACGAGCAGTACTTC. Its translation is CASLKTLQDEQYF. The chain couples TRBV18 to TRBJ2-7; D not certain. The CDR3 loop spans 13 amino acids. The ends were cut back, 8 bases at V and 5 bases at J, with 16 bases in the middle. CDR1 is KGHSH and CDR2 is LQKENI in the germline V gene.

CDR3 loop: CSVVGVSETQYF. The CDR3 nucleotides read TGCAGCGTTGTAGGTGTTAGTGAGACCCAGTACTTC. The chain recombines TRBV29-1 with TRBJ2-5; D is unclear. Germline CDR1 reads SQVTM; CDR2 reads ANQGSEA. The CDR3 loop spans 12 amino acids. The germline V and J ends were trimmed by 4 bases and 5 bases, with 11 bases remaining between them.

Here the CDR3 reads CASSLVSNRDTDTQYF. Here the CDR3 DNA reads TGTGCCAGCAGCTTAGTTAGCAACAGGGACACAGATACGCAGTATTTT. This chain joins TRBV11-2 and TRBJ2-3; perhaps TRBD1 as D (6 bases). The CDR3 has 16 amino acids. CDR1 and CDR2 (germline): SGHAT, FQNNGV. V lost 1 base and J lost 2, with 13 bases in between.

V and J are TRBV20-1 and TRBJ2-5, with D maybe TRBD2 (6 bases). V shed 5 bases and J shed 7 bases, with 14 bases lying between them. The CDR3 covers 12 residues. Looked up from germline, CDR1 is DFQATT and CDR2 is SNEGSKA (reference sequence). CDR3 bases: TGCAGTGCTGATCCGGGGGAAAGGACCCAGTACTTC. Translated: CSADPGERTQYF.

This clonotype has only one observation. V gene TRBV14 combines with J gene TRBJ2-5; 7 positions agree with TRBD2. The germline gives CDR1 SGHDN, CDR2 FVKESK. The V gene end was trimmed by 4 bases and the J gene end by 5 bases; junction bases not matched to a gene: 7. This CDR3 contains 14 residues. In DNA, the CDR3 is TGTGCCAGCAGCCTCCGGACTAGTGCTGAGACCCAGTACTTC. This codes for CASSLRTSAETQYF.

The rearrangement links TRBV14 to TRBJ2-7; D gene ambiguous. The CDR3 runs to 12 residues. Germline CDR1 and CDR2: SGHDN and FVKESK. The germline V and J ends were trimmed by 1 base and 11 bases, with 12 bases remaining between them. This chain's CDR3 is CASSQVAAKKYF. The DNA of the CDR3 is TGTGCCAGCAGCCAAGTGGCAGCTAAAAAGTACTTC.

The J gene is TRBJ2-2, the V gene TRBV6-5, with D perhaps TRBD1 (6 bases). From germline, CDR1 is MNHEY and CDR2 SVGAGI. The V end lost 2 bases, the J end lost 6 bases, and 16 bases lay between the germline ends. This CDR3 comprises 16 residues. CDR3 protein: CASSYSRGSHAGELFF. Here the CDR3 DNA reads TGTGCCAGCAGTTACAGCAGGGGATCTCATGCCGGGGAGCTGTTTTTT.

This clonotype has a single count. The chain couples TRBV2 to TRBJ2-2; 10 nucleotides match TRBD1. Germline assignment: CDR1 SNHLY and CDR2 FYNNEI. The V segment lost 6 bases and the J segment 6 bases; nucleotides outside the gene matches: 1. CDR3 length equals 13 residues. For the CDR3, the DNA is TGTGCCAGCAGAGGACAGGGGGCCGGGGAGCTGTTTTTT. It encodes CASRGQGAGELFF.